The 21 T cell receptor beta chains below were found in one sample sequenced in a study of T cell repertoires in cytomegalovirus infection. TCRdb called the reads again in MiXCR, with one record for every CDR3 protein. The profile covers 200,000 to 300,000 distinct CDR3 sequences, with roughly 9% appearing a single time and around 16% taken by the ten largest. The sample was PBMCs. The receptors were gathered from a human donor in good health (CMV status not recorded). Some clones in this sample may be carry-over from other donors' samples.

The gene calls are TRBV10-3 and TRBJ2-5; 8 bases match TRBD1. Germline CDR1 and CDR2: ENHRY and SYGVKD. This CDR3 is 13 amino acids long. Losses at the gene ends were 4 bases for V and 5 bases for J; bases not matched to a gene: 3. CDR3 amino acids: CAISAGGAETQYF. Here the CDR3 DNA reads TGTGCCATCAGTGCAGGGGGCGCGGAGACCCAGTACTTC.

In its sample, this clonotype was seen a few times. The junction departs from the called germline gene at one end, perhaps through a read error. J is TRBJ1-4 and V is TRBV3-1; D is uncertain. CDR3 length: 15 amino acids. CDR1 is LGHDT, CDR2 YNNKEL, per germline (reference sequence). In DNA form, the CDR3 reads TGTGCCAGCAGTCAAGTACGGTCAACTAATGAAAAACTGTTTTTT. Amino acids: CASSQVRSTNEKLFF.

This clonotype was found many times. Here the CDR3 reads CASSYNSGAGGPGGNIQYF. The CDR3 nucleotides read TGTGCCAGCAGCTATAACTCGGGAGCGGGAGGGCCCGGAGGAAACATTCAGTACTTC. The chain couples TRBV7-2 to TRBJ2-4, with 10 bases fitting TRBD2. Looked up from germline, CDR1 is SGHTA and CDR2 is FQGNSA. CDR3 length: 19 amino acids. The V gene end was trimmed by 4 bases and the J gene end by 6 bases; junction bases not matched to a gene: 18.

This clonotype was seen ten or more times. This chain uses TRBV7-8 with TRBJ1-3; TRBD1 might be the D (5 bases). Germline V lookup: CDR1 SGHVS, CDR2 FQNEAQ. There are 16 residues in the CDR3. Trimming removed 5 bases at V and 0 bases at J, with 14 bases between. The CDR3: CASSTSTASSGNTIYF. CDR3 nucleotide sequence: TGTGCCAGCAGCACTTCGACAGCCAGCTCTGGAAACACCATATATTTT.

V usage is TRBV10-2 and J usage is TRBJ1-1; D gene ambiguous. Germline CDR1 reads WSHSY; CDR2 reads SAAADI. The CDR3 loop spans 15 amino acids. The V and J ends lost 6 bases and 3 bases respectively, with 17 bases between them. The CDR3 DNA follows: TGCGCCAGCAGATACTCCGCGGAGAGAGACACTGAAGCTTTCTTT. It specifies CASRYSAERDTEAFF.

This clonotype was seen only a few times. The chain has TRBV7-2 and TRBJ2-1, with D possibly being TRBD2 (5 bases). Between the trimmed V and J ends, which lost 1 base and 0 bases, there was a span of 10 bases. Germline-derived CDR1 and CDR2 are SGHTA and FQGNSA. The CDR3 covers 16 residues. CDR3: CASSLVSASSYNEQFF. For the CDR3, the DNA is TGTGCCAGCAGCTTAGTTAGCGCCAGCTCCTACAATGAGCAGTTCTTC.

This clonotype was found many times. The chain uses TRBV7-2 and TRBJ1-2, with 8 bases fitting TRBD1. This CDR3 is 17 amino acids long. Germline-derived CDR1 and CDR2 are SGHTA and FQGNSA. V was clipped by 2 bases and J by 9 bases; unmatched bases: 17. Written as DNA, the CDR3 is TGTGCCAGCAGCTTAACGGCAAGCACCCCAGGACAGGGAAGCTACACCTTC. This gives the protein CASSLTASTPGQGSYTF.

This clonotype was recorded at least ten times. The V and J genes are TRBV7-2 and TRBJ2-7; 7 nucleotides line up with TRBD1. V was pared by 5 bases and J by 3 bases, with 4 bases of the junction left unmatched. The germline V gene encodes CDR1 SGHTA and CDR2 FQGNSA. CDR3 length: 13 residues. The DNA for the CDR3 is TGTGCCAGCAGCAGACAGGGTGGCTACGAGCAGTACTTC. Translated: CASSRQGGYEQYF.

This clonotype has just a few counts. The rearrangement joins TRBV12-3 or TRBV12-4 to TRBJ2-3; tentatively, D is TRBD1 or TRBD2 (6 bases each). Between the trimmed V and J ends, which lost 10 bases and 0 bases, there was a span of 17 bases. CDR3 length: 15 amino acids. CDR3 DNA sequence: TGTGCCAACACGGGGGCCCCGGGGAGCACAGATACGCAGTATTTT. Amino acids: CANTGAPGSTDTQYF.

This clonotype was detected ten times or more. The chain combines TRBV7-2 with TRBJ1-5; no definite D call. V dropped 5 bases and J dropped 0 bases, with 11 bases sitting between them. Germline assignment: CDR1 SGHTA and CDR2 FQGNSA. The CDR3 has 15 amino acids. The CDR3 coding sequence is TGTGCCAGCAGCCTCGTGGTGGATAGCAATCAGCCCCAGCATTTT. It specifies CASSLVVDSNQPQHF.

This clonotype was detected ten times or more. Germline is not matched at one junction end, which may reflect a read error. The CDR3 sequence: CASSEDRWDASYEQYF. CDR3 DNA sequence: TGCGCCAGCAGCGAAGACCGATGGGACGCTTCCTACGAGCAGTACTTC. The chain recombines TRBV4-3 with TRBJ2-7; the D call may be TRBD1 or TRBD2 (5 bases each). Germline loops: CDR1 LGHNA, CDR2 YSLEER. The CDR3 is 16 amino acids.

This clonotype came up many times. The chain carries TRBV19 and TRBJ1-1; unclear D gene. The CDR3 extends over 10 amino acids. V was trimmed by 11 bases and J by 5 bases, leaving 9 bases between them. CDR1 and CDR2 (germline): LNHDA, SQIVND (reference sequence). CDR3 in DNA: TGTGCCCCCGGGGTAACTGAAGCTTTCTTT. Its translation is CAPGVTEAFF.

Ten or more counts support this clonotype. The V call is TRBV7-8, the J call TRBJ1-6, with 7 bases lining up with TRBD1. Germline values: CDR1 SGHVS, CDR2 FQNEAQ. The junction had 7 bases not matched to a gene; V was cut back by 5 bases and J by 6 bases. CDR3 size: 15 residues. The CDR3 DNA sequence: TGTGCCAGCAGCCCAGAGGGACAGTTTAATTCACCCCTCCACTTT. It encodes CASSPEGQFNSPLHF.

This clonotype was detected a few times. The chain combines TRBV7-2 with TRBJ1-3; TRBD1 matches at 10 bases. The ends lost 5 bases at V and 2 bases at J; junction bases unmatched: 3. The CDR3 covers 15 residues. Germline V gene data show CDR1 as SGHTA and CDR2 as FQGNSA. CDR3 in amino acids: CASSRDRGTGNTIYF. The CDR3 DNA reads TGTGCCAGCAGCCGGGACAGGGGAACTGGAAACACCATATATTTT.

Many counts were recorded for this clonotype. The chain has TRBV7-2 and TRBJ1-5; 8 positions match TRBD1. The CDR3 contains 15 residues. CDR1 SGHTA and CDR2 FQGNSA come from the germline V gene. Trimming at V came to 4 bases and at J to 3 bases, leaving 5 bases not matched to a gene. Here the CDR3 DNA reads TGTGCCAGCAGCTCCCGACAGGGGAACAATCAGCCCCAGCATTTT. Its translation is CASSSRQGNNQPQHF.

In its sample, this clonotype was seen many times. CDR3 in DNA: TGTGCCACCAGTGATTTTGCCCGGACAGGAGAAGAGACCCAGTACTTC. This gives the protein CATSDFARTGEETQYF. The chain carries TRBV24-1 and TRBJ2-5, with TRBD1 matching over 7 bases. This CDR3 has 16 amino acids. V dropped 1 base and J dropped 3; count of bases not matched to a gene: 7. Per germline, CDR1 KGHDR and CDR2 SFDVKD.

This chain uses TRBV10-3 with TRBJ2-7, with 7 bases lining up with TRBD1. The V segment lost 7 bases and the J segment 1 base; nucleotides outside the gene matches: 4. This CDR3 has 13 residues. Germline loops: CDR1 ENHRY, CDR2 SYGVKD. The DNA for the CDR3 is TGTGCCATCACCGGGGACAGTTCCTACGAGCAGTACTTC. It codes for CAITGDSSYEQYF.

The chain uses TRBV7-9 and TRBJ1-2; D is possibly TRBD1 (6 bases). The CDR3 contains 16 residues. Germline values: CDR1 SEHNR, CDR2 FQNEAQ (reference sequence). The V end was cut by 2 bases, the J end by 4 bases, with 17 bases between. The CDR3 region has the DNA TGTGCCAGCAGCTTAAACAGGGAAACGCGACGCTATGGCTACACCTTC. This codes for CASSLNRETRRYGYTF.

There are many counts of this clonotype. The chain couples TRBV7-2 to TRBJ2-7; D remains unclear. This CDR3 has 13 amino acids. The germline V gene encodes CDR1 SGHTA and CDR2 FQGNSA. With 1 base removed from V and 5 bases from J, the gap between germline ends came to 9 bases. The DNA of the CDR3 is TGTGCCAGCAGCTTAGTGGTAGGGCACGAGCAGTACTTC. Translating it yields CASSLVVGHEQYF.

This clonotype was observed at least ten times. This rearrangement joins TRBV4-2 to TRBJ1-4; 7 nucleotides line up with TRBD1. Per the germline V gene, CDR1 is LGHNA and CDR2 is YNFKEQ. The CDR3 loop spans 18 amino acids. Unmatched junction bases numbered 10, after V lost 1 base and J lost 2 bases. The CDR3 region has the DNA TGTGCCAGCAGCCAAGCTGGGACAGTCAGGGGGACTAATGAAAAACTGTTTTTT. It encodes CASSQAGTVRGTNEKLFF.

This clonotype was seen a handful of times. The rearrangement joins TRBV19 to TRBJ1-5; perhaps TRBD1 as D (5 bases). The germline gives CDR1 LNHDA, CDR2 SQIVND (reference sequence). This CDR3 has 15 residues. V lost 3 bases, J lost 5 bases, and 14 bases lay in between. CDR3: CASSMMNGADQPQHF. The CDR3 DNA reads as TGTGCCAGTAGTATGATGAACGGGGCCGATCAGCCCCAGCATTTT.